In its sample, the clone carrying this TCR beta chain was seen a few times. This entry belongs to a study of type 1 regulatory T cells. At the level of the study: An in vitro protocol generated T-allo10, a Tr1-enriched, alloantigen-specific CD4 T cell product.

The CDR3 covers 16 residues. Germline V gene lookup returns CDR1 SGHKS and CDR2 YYEKEE (reference sequence). V shed 4 bases and J 7 bases; nucleotides not matched to a gene: 16. TCRdb reprocessed the reads with MiXCR, giving one entry per CDR3 protein. The sample contains about 100,000 distinct CDR3 sequences, around 30% of which appear only once. Specimen: CD4+ T cells, either the whole sample or a sorted fraction (not recorded which). The V call is TRBV5-5, the J call TRBJ2-5; 7 positions agree with TRBD2. The sequence was obtained from a human donor in good health. In DNA form, the CDR3 reads TGTGCCAGCAGCACGGGTACTAGCGTCACCTCGTTGACCCAGTACTTC. Translated: CASSTGTSVTSLTQYF.